The next 3 T cell receptor beta chains were all read from a single sample in a study of T cells in Graves' hyperthyroidism and ophthalmopathy. The TCR beta CDR3 regions underwent amplification using RNA transcripts as the source. HTBI primers were the set used in a first-round RT-PCR of the TCR CDR3. TCRdb redid the calling of the multiplex PCR reads with MiXCR, one entry per CDR3 protein. This table holds a few hundred thousand distinct CDR3 sequences, 13% found once. Sequenced material: blood. These receptor sequences come from a young man with Graves' hyperthyroidism that later progressed to Graves' ophthalmopathy.

The sample holds many counts of this clonotype. The V and J genes are TRBV6-2 or TRBV6-3 and TRBJ1-1, with D possibly TRBD1 on 5 matching bases. Trimming pared 8 bases from V and 3 bases from J, leaving 10 bases between. The CDR3 loop spans 12 amino acids. Germline-derived CDR1 and CDR2 are MNHEY and SVGEGT. In DNA, the CDR3 is TGTGCCAGCGGGCAGGGATACACTGAAGCTTTCTTT. Translated, it gives CASGQGYTEAFF.

This clonotype occurred a few times. The V call is TRBV7-8, the J call TRBJ1-6, with D unclear. V was shortened by 3 bases and J by 5 bases, with 11 bases between the two germline ends. CDR3 size: 15 residues. The V gene's germline CDR1 is SGHVS and CDR2 FQNEAQ. The CDR3 loop is CASSFWHTNNSPLHF. CDR3 in DNA: TGTGCCAGCAGCTTCTGGCACACCAATAATTCACCCCTCCACTTT.

The chain combines TRBV19 with TRBJ1-5; possible D gene TRBD1, 6 bases. The CDR3 extends over 14 amino acids. Germline V gene data show CDR1 as LNHDA and CDR2 as SQIVND (reference sequence). V was trimmed by 6 bases and J by 3 bases, leaving 12 bases between them. CDR3 protein: CASRTGQTNQPQHF. CDR3 bases: TGTGCCAGTAGAACCGGACAGACCAATCAGCCCCAGCATTTT.